Listed below are T cell receptor beta chains from one sample, sequenced in a study of blood T cell repertoires in COVID-19. This table comes from immunoSEQ multiplex PCR, and its TCRdb copy is limited to in-frame clones, with some not included. The sample holds around 81,000 clones, about 82% seen once. The source material was peripheral blood. The receptor source for this set is a man in his fifties with acute or convalescent COVID-19. CDR3s include the opening cysteine and the closing phenylalanine or tryptophan. A D gene is named only where the DNA matches it firmly. Clone size, where shown, is once, few, many, or a class for clones that have expanded.

clone_size: NA
j_call: TRBJ2-7
v_call: TRBV10-1
d_call: NA
cdr3_length: 14
cdr3_nt: TGCGCCAGCAGGAGTGGGCAGGGCGGGAACGAGCAGTACTTC
cdr3_aa: CASRSGQGGNEQYF

clone_size: NA
j_call: TRBJ2-3
v_call: TRBV28
d_call: TRBD1
cdr3_length: 15
cdr3_nt: TGTGCCAGCAGCCTCGGACAGGGCGGCACAGATACGCAGTATTTT
cdr3_aa: CASSLGQGGTDTQYF

clone_size: NA
j_call: TRBJ1-5
v_call: TRBV28
d_call: NA
cdr3_length: 15
cdr3_nt: TGTGCCAGCAGTCCGGGGGGGCCTGGGAATCAGCCCCAGCATTTT
cdr3_aa: CASSPGGPGNQPQHF

clone_size: NA
j_call: TRBJ2-1
v_call: TRBV5-1
d_call: NA
cdr3_length: 17
cdr3_nt: TGCGCCAGCAGCGAGGGATCTAGCGTTAGCTCCTACAATGAGCAGTTCTTC
cdr3_aa: CASSEGSSVSSYNEQFF

clone_size: NA
j_call: TRBJ2-3
v_call: TRBV19
d_call: NA
cdr3_length: 12
cdr3_nt: TGTGCCAGTAGTATCCTCACAGATACGCAGTATTTT
cdr3_aa: CASSILTDTQYF

clone_size: NA
j_call: TRBJ1-1
v_call: TRBV10-3
d_call: NA
cdr3_length: 13
cdr3_nt: TGTGCCATCAGACCAGGTCTGAACACTGAAGCTTTCTTT
cdr3_aa: CAIRPGLNTEAFF

clone_size: NA
j_call: TRBJ1-1
v_call: TRBV4-1
d_call: NA
cdr3_length: 14
cdr3_nt: TGCGCCAGCAGCCAACCCACCACGGGGTCCGCGGCTTTCTTT
cdr3_aa: CASSQPTTGSAAFF

clone_size: NA
j_call: TRBJ1-1
v_call: TRBV11-2
d_call: NA
cdr3_length: 13
cdr3_nt: TGTGCCAGCAGCTTAGGGGCGAACACTGAAGCTTTCTTT
cdr3_aa: CASSLGANTEAFF

clone_size: NA
j_call: TRBJ2-1
v_call: TRBV29-1
d_call: TRBD1
cdr3_length: 13
cdr3_nt: TGCAGCACCAGACAGGGGGCTTCCAATGAGCAGTTCTTC
cdr3_aa: CSTRQGASNEQFF

clone_size: NA
j_call: TRBJ2-7
v_call: TRBV28
d_call: TRBD2
cdr3_length: 16
cdr3_nt: TGTGCCAGCAGTTTAGATGGACTAGCGGGAGGTCGGGAGCAGTACTTC
cdr3_aa: CASSLDGLAGGREQYF

clone_size: NA
j_call: TRBJ1-5
v_call: TRBV18
d_call: NA
cdr3_length: 13
cdr3_nt: TGTGCCAGCTCACCAGCAACAAATCAGCCCCAGCATTTT
cdr3_aa: CASSPATNQPQHF

clone_size: NA
j_call: TRBJ1-4
v_call: TRBV7-2
d_call: NA
cdr3_length: 14
cdr3_nt: TGTGCCAGCAGCTTACGCCCGGGGGTTGAAAAACTGTTTTTT
cdr3_aa: CASSLRPGVEKLFF

clone_size: few
j_call: TRBJ1-1
v_call: TRBV4-1
d_call: TRBD1
cdr3_length: 17
cdr3_nt: TGCGCCAGCAGCCAAGTTGCCAATAACCAGGGGGGCACTGAAGCTTTCTTT
cdr3_aa: CASSQVANNQGGTEAFF